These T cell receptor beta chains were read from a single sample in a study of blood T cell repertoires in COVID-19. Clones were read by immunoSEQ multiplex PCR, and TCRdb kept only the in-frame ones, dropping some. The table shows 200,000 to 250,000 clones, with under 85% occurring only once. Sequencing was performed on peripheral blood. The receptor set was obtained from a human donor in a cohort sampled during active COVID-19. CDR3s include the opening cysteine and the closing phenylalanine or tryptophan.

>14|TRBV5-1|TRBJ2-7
CASSSRGGAYEQYF
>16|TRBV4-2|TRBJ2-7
CASSQDGQGPSYEQYF
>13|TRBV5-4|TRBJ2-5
CASRPPGYETQYF
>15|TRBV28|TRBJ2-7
CASSSVAGPRYEQYF
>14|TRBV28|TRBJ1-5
CASSLTGSNQPQHF
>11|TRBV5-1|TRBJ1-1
CASSHNTEAFF
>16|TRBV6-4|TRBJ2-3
CASSRTGTSGADTQYF
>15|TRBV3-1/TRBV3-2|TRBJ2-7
CASSQGRGESYEQYF
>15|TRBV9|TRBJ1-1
CASSVDSVLNTEAFF
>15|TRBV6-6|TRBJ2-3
CASSYRSLNTDTQYF
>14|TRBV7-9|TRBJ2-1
CASSGGESYNEQFF
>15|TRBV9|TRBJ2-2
CASSAREGANGELFF
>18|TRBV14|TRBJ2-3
CASSQDKTGRPSTDTQYF
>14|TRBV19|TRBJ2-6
CASQRRNGANVLTF
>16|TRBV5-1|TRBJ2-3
CASSPGAGRSTDTQYF
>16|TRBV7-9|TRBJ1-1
CASSHRQGARDTEAFF
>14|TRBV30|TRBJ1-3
CAWSVGGPGNTIYF
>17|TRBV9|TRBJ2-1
CASSPGTGPSSYNEQFF
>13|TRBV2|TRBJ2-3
CASTPGSTDTQYF
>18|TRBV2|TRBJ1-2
CASCTGTGFGACNYGYTF
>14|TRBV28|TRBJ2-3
CASSLNSLTDTQYF
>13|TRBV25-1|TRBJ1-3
CASKRSNGNTIYF
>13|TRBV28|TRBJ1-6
CASYRGNNSPLHF
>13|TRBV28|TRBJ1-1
CASSLGANTEAFF
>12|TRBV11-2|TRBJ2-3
CASSTGLASQYF
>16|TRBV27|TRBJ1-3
CASSRSRDFSGNTIYF
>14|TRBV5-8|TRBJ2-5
CASSLVEGKETQYF
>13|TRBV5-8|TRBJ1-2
CASSTGQVYGYTF
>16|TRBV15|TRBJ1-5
CATSGGQVGVDQPQHF
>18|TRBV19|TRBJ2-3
CASSTGLAGGSGTDTQYF
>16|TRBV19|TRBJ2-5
CASSIRTLGGQETQYF
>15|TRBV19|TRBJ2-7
CASSAWTGASYEQYF